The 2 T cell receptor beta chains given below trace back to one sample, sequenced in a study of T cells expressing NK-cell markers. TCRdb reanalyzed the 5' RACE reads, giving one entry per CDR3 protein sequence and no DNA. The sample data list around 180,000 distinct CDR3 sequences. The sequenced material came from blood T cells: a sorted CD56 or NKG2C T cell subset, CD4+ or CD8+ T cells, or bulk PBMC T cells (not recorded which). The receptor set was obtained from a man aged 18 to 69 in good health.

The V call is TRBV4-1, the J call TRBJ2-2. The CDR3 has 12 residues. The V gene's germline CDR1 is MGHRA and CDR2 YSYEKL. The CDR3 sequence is CASSQGVGELFF.

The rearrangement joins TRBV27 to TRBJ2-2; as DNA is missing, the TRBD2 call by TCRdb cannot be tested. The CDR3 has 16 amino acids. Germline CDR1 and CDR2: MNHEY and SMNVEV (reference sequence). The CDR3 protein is CASSLVRVANTGELFF.